This entry lists 27 T cell receptor beta chains sequenced from one sample in a study of blood T cell repertoires in COVID-19. Method: immunoSEQ multiplex PCR; TCRdb's copy keeps in-frame clones and lacks some. This table has approximately 210,000 clones, 84% appearing once. The sample taken for sequencing was peripheral blood. The receptors originated from a woman in her seventies with active or convalescent COVID-19.

The rearrangement uses TRBV6-5 and TRBJ2-7; D unresolved. CDR1 is MNHEY and CDR2 is SVGAGI in the germline V gene. The CDR3 loop spans 14 amino acids. The V gene lost 6 bases and the J gene lost 2 bases, with 14 bases spanning the gap. The CDR3 region is CASSGEQSAYEQYF. The CDR3 DNA is TGTGCCAGCAGCGGCGAACAAAGCGCCTACGAGCAGTACTTC.

The chain links TRBV3-1 (or the pseudogene TRBV3-2) to TRBJ1-2; TRBD1 is a possible D gene (6 bases). The CDR3 spans 14 residues. V was clipped by 2 bases and J by 3 bases, with 10 bases between them. CDR1 and CDR2 (germline): LGHDT, YNNKEL (reference sequence). CDR3 sequence: CASSQSGGHYGYTF. The CDR3, as DNA: TGTGCCAGCAGCCAAAGCGGGGGGCACTATGGCTACACCTTC.

The chain joins TRBV3-1 (or the pseudogene TRBV3-2) to TRBJ1-5; unclear D gene. This CDR3 is 13 amino acids long. Trimming took off 3 bases at V and 5 bases at J, with 8 bases between the two ends. Germline V gene data show CDR1 as LGHDT and CDR2 as YNNKEL (reference sequence). CDR3 in DNA: TGTGCCAGCAGCCATGAGGGCTATCAGCCCCAGCATTTT. Its translation is CASSHEGYQPQHF.

With respect to this clone: Other DNA sequences from this sample encode an identical CDR3 as well. This chain joins TRBV19 and TRBJ2-2, with 7 bases identical to TRBD2. V lost 5 bases to trimming and J lost 5 bases; unmatched junction nucleotides: 8. CDR1 and CDR2 (germline): LNHDA, SQIVND (reference sequence). This CDR3 spans 15 amino acids. CDR3 protein: CASSSRTSPTGELFF. DNA of the CDR3: TGTGCCAGTAGTTCCAGGACTAGTCCTACCGGGGAGCTGTTTTTT.

The DNA of the CDR3 is TGCGCCAGCAGCCAAGAGAGGGGGCTGGCTAATGAAAAACTGTTTTTT. It specifies CASSQERGLANEKLFF. This chain joins TRBV4-1 and TRBJ1-4, with 7 bases that match TRBD1. The V and J ends lost 0 bases and 3 bases, in that order; junction bases with no gene match: 4. Germline-derived CDR1 and CDR2 are MGHRA and YSYEKL. This CDR3 region has 16 residues.

This sequence joins TRBV19 and TRBJ2-1; 10 nucleotides match TRBD2. The V and J ends lost 8 bases and 4 bases, in that order; junction bases with no gene match: 5. The CDR3 contains 14 residues. Germline CDR1 LNHDA, CDR2 SQIVND (reference sequence). CDR3 region: CASSGTSDYNEQFF. The CDR3 bases are TGTGCCAGTTCCGGGACTAGCGATTACAATGAGCAGTTCTTC.

V is TRBV28 and J is TRBJ1-2, with TRBD1 matching 9 bases. With V trimmed by 3 bases and J by 4 bases, 3 bases remained unmatched. This CDR3 is built from 14 residues. The germline V gene has CDR1 MDHEN and CDR2 SYDVKM. CDR3 protein: CASSLGQGTYGYTF. The CDR3 nucleotides are TGTGCCAGCAGTTTGGGACAGGGAACCTATGGCTACACCTTC.

The count of this clone is one. The chain has TRBV28 and TRBJ2-3; TRBD2 matches at 10 bases. CDR1 and CDR2 (germline): MDHEN, SYDVKM. With V trimmed by 8 bases and J by 2 bases, 10 bases remained unmatched. The CDR3 totals 16 residues. The CDR3: CASASGLAGDTDTQYF. CDR3 coding DNA: TGTGCCAGCGCTTCGGGGCTAGCGGGAGACACAGATACGCAGTATTTT.

This sequence joins TRBV7-2 and TRBJ2-1; TRBD2 is a possible D gene (5 bases). Germline V gene lookup returns CDR1 SGHTA and CDR2 FQGNSA. V was clipped by 3 bases and J by 10 bases, with 19 bases between them. The CDR3 totals 15 residues. CDR3 nucleotides: TGTGCCAGCAGCTTGACGGCGGGCTGGCTGTGGGAGCAGTTCTTC. Protein: CASSLTAGWLWEQFF.

The chain recombines TRBV5-1 with TRBJ2-1; TRBD1 aligns across 10 bases. Germline V CDR1 and CDR2: SGHRS, YFSETQ. The CDR3 spans 13 residues. With 3 bases clipped from V and 7 bases from J, the junction kept 1 base outside the gene matches. The CDR3: CASSWTGGNEQFF. The CDR3 DNA reads as TGCGCCAGCAGCTGGACAGGGGGGAATGAGCAGTTCTTC. The full variable domain, completed using reference TRBV5-1 and TRBJ2-1, is KAGVTQTPRYLIKTRGQQVTLSCSPISGHRSVSWYQQTPGQGLQFLFEYFSETQRNKGNFPGRFSGRQFSNSRSEMNVSTLELGDSALYLCASSWTGGNEQFFGPGTRLTVL.

This chain links TRBV12-3 or TRBV12-4 with TRBJ1-6; weak D call: TRBD1 (5 bases). Trimming left V 5 bases short and J 7 bases short, with 9 bases between. The CDR3 runs 13 residues. The CDR3 sequence: CASSRTGNSPLHF. The CDR3 nucleotides read TGTGCCAGCAGTCGCACAGGAAATTCACCCCTCCACTTT.

The V and J genes are TRBV28 and TRBJ2-1, with 9 bases that match TRBD2. Germline V gene sequence: CDR1 MDHEN, CDR2 SYDVKM. The CDR3 length is 18 residues. With 5 bases clipped from V and 4 bases from J, the junction kept 15 bases outside the gene matches. CDR3 nucleotides: TGTGCCAGCAGTGGATGGGCGGCGGGAGGGGGGCCATACAATGAGCAGTTCTTC. This gives the protein CASSGWAAGGGPYNEQFF.

As concerns this clone: Other DNA variants within this sample encode the same CDR3. This chain links TRBV6-6 with TRBJ2-7; D perhaps matches TRBD2 (5 bases). Germline CDR1 and CDR2: MNHNY and SVGAGI (reference sequence). This CDR3 comprises 13 residues. V lost 2 bases, J lost 2 bases, and 7 bases lay in between. Here the CDR3 DNA reads TGTGCCAGCAGTTACCGGGGTACCTACGAGCAGTACTTC. Translated, it gives CASSYRGTYEQYF.

V and J are TRBV6-6 and TRBJ1-6; 7 bases fit TRBD1. This CDR3 is 18 amino acids long. Germline V gene sequence: CDR1 MNHNY, CDR2 SVGAGI (reference sequence). V gave up 5 bases and J gave up 6 bases; unmatched junction bases: 16. The CDR3: CASSPGGQVGSVNSPLHF. The CDR3, as DNA: TGTGCCAGCAGTCCCGGTGGACAGGTGGGGAGTGTTAATTCACCCCTCCACTTT.

CDR3 DNA: TGTGCCATCAGTGAGTCCGGGACAGCCAATCAGCCCCAGCATTTT. It specifies CAISESGTANQPQHF. The chain is built from TRBV10-3 and TRBJ1-5; TRBD1 agrees at 7 bases. The germline V gene has CDR1 ENHRY and CDR2 SYGVKD. CDR3 length equals 15 residues. V gave up 0 bases and J gave up 3 bases; unmatched junction bases: 2.

The chain uses TRBV18 and TRBJ2-3; D is undetermined. Germline V gives CDR1 KGHSH, CDR2 LQKENI. The CDR3 has 11 amino acids. The V and J ends lost 3 bases and 4 bases respectively, with 2 bases between them. For the CDR3, the DNA is TGTGCCAGCTCACCCGCAGATACGCAGTATTTT. Protein: CASSPADTQYF.

The V call is TRBV20-1, the J call TRBJ2-2; D is unclear. Between the trimmed V and J ends, which lost 3 bases and 4 bases, there was a span of 9 bases. In germline, CDR1 is DFQATT, CDR2 SNEGSKA (reference sequence). The CDR3 runs 13 residues. CDR3 sequence reads: CSASPLITGELFF. The CDR3 coding sequence is TGCAGTGCTAGTCCGTTAATCACCGGGGAGCTGTTTTTT.

This clone appeared a few times. The chain has TRBV13 and TRBJ2-1, with 11 bases identical to TRBD1. V trimming: 5 bases; J trimming: 7 bases; junction bases outside the gene matches: 7. The CDR3 covers 15 residues. CDR1 is PRHDT and CDR2 is FYEKMQ in the germline V gene (reference sequence). CDR3 in amino acids: CASSLWTGGSNEQFF. The CDR3 nucleotides are TGTGCCAGCAGCCTTTGGACAGGGGGCTCTAATGAGCAGTTCTTC.

The CDR3 nucleotides are TGTGCCAGCAGCCTCGACAGGGGAGGTGAACGAGAGACCCAGTACTTC. Translated, it gives CASSLDRGGERETQYF. This rearrangement joins TRBV7-9 to TRBJ2-5, with 8 nucleotides matching TRBD1. Germline assignment: CDR1 SEHNR and CDR2 FQNEAQ (reference sequence). The CDR3 has 16 residues. J lost 4 bases, V lost 5 bases, and 12 bases had no gene match. The full variable domain, with the rest looked up from reference TRBV7-9 and TRBJ2-5, is DTGVSQNPRHKITKRGQNVTFRCDPISEHNRLYWYRQTLGQGPEFLTYFQNEAQLEKSRLLSDRFSAERPKGSFSTLEIQRTEQGDSAMYLCASSLDRGGERETQYFGPGTRLLVL.

V gene TRBV10-1 combines with J gene TRBJ2-7; 10 bases are shared with TRBD2. The germline V gene has CDR1 WNHNN and CDR2 SYGVQD (reference sequence). CDR3 length equals 14 residues. The V segment lost 5 bases and the J segment 6 bases; nucleotides outside the gene matches: 7. The CDR3 coding sequence is TGCGCCAGCAGTTACTTAGCGGGAGGTGTCGAGCAGTACTTC. This gives the protein CASSYLAGGVEQYF.

This clone is a singleton in its sample. The chain uses TRBV2 and TRBJ2-2; perhaps TRBD2 as D (5 bases). V shed 1 base and J shed 3 bases, with 15 bases lying between them. Germline CDR1 reads SNHLY; CDR2 reads FYNNEI. The CDR3 consists of 17 residues. DNA for the CDR3: TGTGCCAGCAGTGAAGAGGGAGTGGGCAGCCACACCGGGGAGCTGTTTTTT. Amino acid sequence: CASSEEGVGSHTGELFF.

The chain links TRBV27 to TRBJ2-1; D unresolved. The V gene lost 8 bases and the J gene lost 6 bases, with 14 bases spanning the gap. The length of the CDR3 is 13 residues. The germline gives CDR1 MNHEY, CDR2 SMNVEV (reference sequence). CDR3 region: CASSPPQVNEQFF. For the CDR3, the DNA is TGTGCCAGCTCCCCACCACAAGTCAATGAGCAGTTCTTC.

The genes are TRBV4-1 and TRBJ2-3, with TRBD2 as a possible D gene (5 bases). The germline V gene has CDR1 MGHRA and CDR2 YSYEKL. The CDR3 totals 18 residues. V was shortened by 4 bases and J by 0 bases, with 20 bases between the two germline ends. CDR3 bases: TGCGCCAGCAGCCGACTAAGCATAGGCAGAGCTAGCACAGATACGCAGTATTTT. It is translated as CASSRLSIGRASTDTQYF.

This clone showed up just a few times. The gene calls are TRBV21-1 and TRBJ2-1; the tabulated D call, TRBD1, remains unverified against the DNA. TRBV21-1 is designated a pseudogene. This CDR3 has 13 amino acids. This CDR3 is CASRKGLVDEQFF. The CDR3 coding sequence is TGTGCCAGCAGAAAGGGGCTAGTCGATGAGCAGTTCTTC.

J is TRBJ1-1 and V is TRBV11-2; 7 nucleotides align to TRBD1. CDR1 SGHAT and CDR2 FQNNGV come from the germline V gene. V shed 6 bases and J 1 base; nucleotides not matched to a gene: 5. CDR3 length equals 14 residues. DNA of the CDR3: TGTGCCAGCAGACGGACAGGACGGAACACTGAAGCTTTCTTT. This gives the protein CASRRTGRNTEAFF.

This clone was seen many times. V is TRBV19 and J is TRBJ2-2; TRBD2 is a possible D gene (6 bases). Germline CDR1 reads LNHDA; CDR2 reads SQIVND (reference sequence). This CDR3 spans 14 amino acids. The V end lost 7 bases, the J end lost 2 bases, and 11 bases lay between the germline ends. DNA for the CDR3: TGTGCCAGTACTATGGGACTTAACACCGGGGAGCTGTTTTTT. It translates to CASTMGLNTGELFF.

V gene TRBV7-2 combines with J gene TRBJ1-1; 7 bases are shared with TRBD1. Losses at the gene ends were 5 bases for V and 2 bases for J; bases not matched to a gene: 5. Germline V gene sequence: CDR1 SGHTA, CDR2 FQGNSA. The CDR3 consists of 14 residues. This chain's CDR3 is CASSRPGGNTEAFF. In DNA, the CDR3 is TGTGCCAGCAGCAGGCCAGGGGGAAACACTGAAGCTTTCTTT.